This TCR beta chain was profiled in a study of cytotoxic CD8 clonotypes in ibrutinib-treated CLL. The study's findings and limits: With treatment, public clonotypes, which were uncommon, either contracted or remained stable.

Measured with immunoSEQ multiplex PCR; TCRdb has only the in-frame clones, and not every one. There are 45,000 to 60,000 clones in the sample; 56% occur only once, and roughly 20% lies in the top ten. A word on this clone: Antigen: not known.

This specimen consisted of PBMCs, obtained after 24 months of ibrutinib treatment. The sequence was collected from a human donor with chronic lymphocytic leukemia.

The CDR3 sequence is CAISDGLGTEEAFF. CDR3 coding DNA: TGTGCCATCAGTGACGGCCTAGGGACAGAGGAAGCTTTCTTT. The V and J genes are TRBV10-3 and TRBJ1-1, with 7 bases aligning to TRBD1. Germline V lookup: CDR1 ENHRY, CDR2 SYGVKD. J was trimmed by 8 bases and V by 3 bases; bases with no gene match: 9. The CDR3 extends over 14 amino acids.